This TCR beta chain stems from a study of blood T cell repertoires in COVID-19 (TCRdb year 2020). A note on the overall study: Samples from collaborators originated in the United States, Italy and Spain and spanned both the acute and convalescent phases of COVID-19. The material from the prospective study consisted of cDNA or gDNA derived from T cells, B-cell-depleted T cells, or PBMCs. Subjects who had been exposed to COVID-19, were actively infected with it, or had recovered from it provided the deeply sampled blood TCRbeta repertoires that made up the dataset. The repertoires were made available in a free public database intended to serve as a resource for research on the immune response to SARS-CoV-2. Samples were obtained from the ongoing ImmuneRACE study (first 160 participants) and from over a thousand subjects provided by 6 global collaborators. The sample metadata nearly always contained a de-identified subject ID, COVID-19 status, age in years and sex. Where available, HLA class I and class II types were taken from metadata supplied by the sample provider and were not determined by assay-based typing. Beyond this particular receptor, the publication reports: The amount of clinical and demographic metadata varied by source and participant and was provided uncurated.

Turning to this clone: Its cognate antigen has yet to be identified. It has no much larger one-base neighbor in the sample; base qualities were not kept.

The collaborating institutions used their own protocols to collect whole blood in K2EDTA tubes. For TCRbeta analysis, collaborator samples were shipped as frozen whole blood, as isolated PBMCs, or as DNA extracted from either sample type. TCRbeta CDR3 regions were amplified from genomic DNA using the immunoSEQ Assay, a bias-controlled multiplex PCR. Regarding the original processing steps: Within the assay, amplification of reference gene primers was used to estimate how many nucleated cells each sample contained. Sequence reads were collapsed and filtered to measure the absolute abundance of every unique TCRbeta CDR3 rearrangement. For each sample, productive Simpson clonality was calculated by taking the square root of Simpson's diversity index across productive rearrangements. Drawn from immuneACCESS, this table holds only the in-frame rearrangements with V and J called that TCRdb kept. Clones are partly lost; checked studies trace under half to an unresolved V gene and leave the rest unexplained. That table supplies the V and J calls and clone size; D and trimming were determined from the DNA. Within this sample are about 150,000 clones, with over 80% of them counted one time only. The ten largest clones capture around 6.1% of the sample.

The CDR3, from cysteine to phenylalanine, totals 15 residues. Only the CDR3 DNA stays, 45 bases, in frame from base 1. The germline V end is reduced by 6 bases and the J end by 7 bases; junction bases left unmatched: 9. The receptor's source is a man older than 75 with acute or convalescent COVID-19. The chain joins TRBV23-1 to TRBJ2-1; TRBD1 agrees with 10 junctional bases. Being an ORF, TRBV23-1 has a function that is uncertain. Sequencing was done on a sample of peripheral blood. The CDR3 region reads CASSPTGGDRNEQFF. The DNA is TGCGCCAGCAGCCCGACAGGGGGCGATAGGAATGAGCAGTTCTTC.